Sequencing of this T cell receptor beta chain was carried out in a study of molecular identifiers for immune sequencing clone quantification. MiXCR, run by TCRdb on the PCR reads, gives a single entry per CDR3 protein. The profile shows hundreds of thousands of distinct CDR3 sequences, less than 30% of them singletons. The V gene end was trimmed by 0 bases and the J gene end by 5 bases; junction bases not matched to a gene: 6. Germline lookup yields CDR1 MRHNA and CDR2 SNTAGT. The CDR3 spans 16 residues. The sequenced sample was naive CD8+ T cells from blood, with Jurkat cell RNA spiked in. Described subset: FACS-sorted CD8+CD4-CCR7+CD45RA+ naive T cells. V and J are TRBV6-4 and TRBJ2-2; 7 positions match TRBD2. The clonotype was recovered from a human donor in good health. Some libraries in this study had Jurkat cell RNA spiked in. CDR3: CASSDSVAGGTGELFF. CDR3 nucleotide sequence: TGTGCCAGCAGTGACTCGGTAGCGGGCGGTACCGGGGAGCTGTTTTTT.